Below are 16 T cell receptor beta chains sequenced from a single sample in a study of blood T cell repertoires in COVID-19. The data were produced by immunoSEQ multiplex PCR, yet TCRdb's version contains in-frame clones alone and is incomplete. The sample consists of a few hundred thousand clones, about nine tenths of them appearing once. The sequencing sample was made of peripheral blood. All receptors derive from a woman aged 45-59 years with COVID-19, enrolled during active disease.

The rearrangement uses TRBV19 and TRBJ1-1; D perhaps matches TRBD1 (6 bases). The CDR3 consists of 14 residues. The germline V and J ends were trimmed by 5 bases and 1 base, with 11 bases remaining between them. The germline CDR1 and CDR2 sequences are LNHDA and SQIVND (reference sequence). In DNA form, the CDR3 reads TGTGCCAGTAGTCCCTACAGGGAGAACACTGAAGCTTTCTTT. Protein sequence: CASSPYRENTEAFF. Looking up the rest from reference TRBV19 and TRBJ1-1 gives the full variable domain: DGGITQSPKYLFRKEGQNVTLSCEQNLNHDAMYWYRQDPGQGLRLIYYSQIVNDFQKGDIAEGYSVSREKKESFPLTVTSAQKNPTAFYLCASSPYRENTEAFFGQGTRLTVV.

This chain links TRBV12-2 with TRBJ2-7; TRBD2, as called in the table, went unchecked against the DNA. TRBV12-2 is a pseudogene. This CDR3 has 19 residues. CDR3 amino acids: CASRSRTRTSPGAEGEQYF. The CDR3 region has the DNA TGTGCAAGTCGCTCCCGAACCCGGACTAGCCCGGGTGCGGAGGGGGAGCAGTACTTC.

The rearrangement joins TRBV18 to TRBJ2-7, with TRBD2 as a possible D gene (5 bases). CDR1 and CDR2 from the germline V gene are KGHSH and LQKENI. Trimming left V 5 bases short and J 2 bases short, with 10 bases between. The CDR3 runs to 13 residues. The CDR3 nucleotides are TGTGCCAGCTCAAGACCCGGGACCTACGAGCAGTACTTC. Amino acids: CASSRPGTYEQYF.

J is TRBJ2-1 and V is TRBV5-1, with 9 bases lining up with TRBD1. CDR1 and CDR2 (germline): SGHRS, YFSETQ. The CDR3 extends over 13 amino acids. The trim removed 4 bases at V and 6 bases at J, leaving 2 bases unmatched. DNA of the CDR3: TGCGCCAGCAGCCCGGGACAGGGCAATGAGCAGTTCTTC. It specifies CASSPGQGNEQFF.

This rearrangement joins TRBV2 to TRBJ1-5; TRBD1 agrees at 7 bases. Losses at the gene ends were 4 bases for V and 0 bases for J; bases not matched to a gene: 3. The CDR3 is made up of 15 amino acids. Germline lookup yields CDR1 SNHLY and CDR2 FYNNEI. The CDR3 spells CASSAGQPSNQPQHF. As DNA, the CDR3 is TGTGCCAGCAGTGCGGGACAGCCTAGCAATCAGCCCCAGCATTTT.

A note on this clone: This sample includes further DNA sequences coding for the same CDR3. The V call is TRBV28, the J call TRBJ1-2; 7 positions agree with TRBD1. Germline V lookup: CDR1 MDHEN, CDR2 SYDVKM. CDR3 length equals 13 residues. V gave up 1 base and J gave up 5 bases; unmatched junction bases: 1. The CDR3 bases are TGTGCCAGCAGTTTATCAGGGGGGTATGGCTACACCTTC. Protein sequence: CASSLSGGYGYTF.

The chain uses TRBV29-1 and TRBJ1-2; D possibly corresponds to TRBD1 (6 bases). Between the trimmed V and J ends, which lost 5 bases and 4 bases, there was a span of 20 bases. The CDR3 loop spans 15 amino acids. Germline V CDR1 and CDR2: SQVTM, ANQGSEA. The CDR3 reads CSVQIRTEKVYGYTF. CDR3 nucleotides: TGCAGCGTTCAGATAAGGACAGAGAAAGTCTATGGCTACACCTTC.

The chain recombines TRBV5-5 with TRBJ1-2, with 7 nucleotides matching TRBD1. Per germline, CDR1 SGHKS and CDR2 YYEKEE (reference sequence). This CDR3 comprises 13 residues. V shed 4 bases, J shed 8 bases, and the junction held 8 bases outside the gene matches. Here the CDR3 DNA reads TGTGCCAGCAGCCCGGGACAGAGTACAGGCTACACCTTC. Amino acid sequence: CASSPGQSTGYTF.

The rearrangement uses TRBV6-5 and TRBJ1-2; 8 bases match TRBD1. CDR3 size: 15 residues. V shed 7 bases and J 4 bases; nucleotides not matched to a gene: 11. Germline CDR1 is MNHEY and CDR2 is SVGAGI. The CDR3 protein is CASTGTRTGTYGYTF. CDR3 coding DNA: TGTGCCAGCACTGGTACTAGGACAGGGACCTATGGCTACACCTTC.

The genes are TRBV12-5 and TRBJ2-7; 9 nucleotides align to TRBD1. The CDR3 totals 14 residues. CDR1 is LGHNT, CDR2 FRNRAP, per germline. V dropped 4 bases and J dropped 5; count of bases not matched to a gene: 6. The DNA of the CDR3 is TGTGCTAGTGGTTCACAACAGGGGGCAAACGAGCAGTACTTC. The encoded protein is CASGSQQGANEQYF.

A remark on this clone: Its ends do not fully match the called genes, so a read error is possible. The chain has TRBV7-2 and TRBJ2-3; 10 nucleotides align to TRBD2. Germline CDR1 is SGHTA and CDR2 is FQGNSA. The CDR3 extends over 16 amino acids. The CDR3 is CASSVALAGRADTQYF. The CDR3 DNA is TGTGCCAGCAGCGTAGCACTAGCGGGGAGGGCAGATACGCAGTATTTT.

The rearrangement links TRBV9 to TRBJ1-2; a weak D match, TRBD1 (5 bases). The germline V gene encodes CDR1 SGDLS and CDR2 YYNGEE. The CDR3 consists of 13 residues. V lost 3 bases and J 8 bases, leaving 14 bases between the germline ends. CDR3 DNA: TGTGCCAGCAGCGCCACTCCGGGGGTAGGCTACACCTTC. Protein: CASSATPGVGYTF.

The chain joins TRBV6-5 to TRBJ1-1; D gene uncertain. Germline V gene sequence: CDR1 MNHEY, CDR2 SVGAGI. There are 12 residues in the CDR3. The ends were cut back, 10 bases at V and 8 bases at J, with 17 bases in the middle. The CDR3 protein is CATLAGKREAFF. The CDR3 DNA sequence: TGTGCCACCTTGGCCGGAAAGCGCGAAGCTTTCTTT.

This chain uses TRBV30 with TRBJ2-1; 7 nucleotides agree with TRBD2. The CDR3 sequence is 15 residues long. V gave up 2 bases and J gave up 5 bases; unmatched junction bases: 9. Germline V gives CDR1 GTSNPN, CDR2 SVGIG (reference sequence). The CDR3 nucleotides are TGTGCCTGGAGTCGACTAGCTCCTTGGGACAATGAGCAGTTCTTC. Amino acid sequence: CAWSRLAPWDNEQFF.

Notes on this clone: Other DNA sequences in this sample translate to the same CDR3. The chain has TRBV7-3 and TRBJ2-6, with D possibly TRBD2 on 5 matching bases. The V and J ends lost 2 bases and 3 bases respectively, with 11 bases between them. The CDR3 contains 16 residues. Germline V gene sequence: CDR1 SGHTA, CDR2 FQGTGA. DNA for the CDR3: TGTGCCAGCAGCTTAGAGGGTGCTAGTGGGGCCAACGTCCTGACTTTC. Translating gives CASSLEGASGANVLTF.

This rearrangement joins TRBV5-6 to TRBJ2-1, with D unclear. Per germline, CDR1 SGHDT and CDR2 YYEEEE. There are 15 residues in the CDR3. V was cut by 5 bases and J by 3 bases, with 15 bases left in between. The CDR3 DNA is TGTGCCAGCAGTTCGCAGGCGACGATCTACAATGAGCAGTTCTTC. As protein: CASSSQATIYNEQFF.